This TCR beta chain was profiled in a study of T cells in Graves' hyperthyroidism and ophthalmopathy. Amplification yielded TCR beta CDR3 regions, with RNA transcripts as the source. During a first-round RT-PCR of the TCR CDR3, the HTBI primer set was used. TCRdb redid the calling of the multiplex PCR reads with MiXCR, one entry per CDR3 protein. The sample consists of almost 250,000 distinct CDR3 sequences, over 20% of them appearing once. The diagnostic basis comprised clinical symptoms, serum thyroxine and TRAb, thyroid ultrasound and orbital computed tomography. In this sample, this clonotype turned up many times. Its cognate antigen is unknown. Study-level points and caveats: Within blood appeared most thyroid clonotypes that had expanded above 0.001. Before onset, ophthalmopathy was predicted by the model a median about six months earlier. A model using 13 V-J features told ophthalmopathy apart from stable hyperthyroidism.

V lost 5 bases and J lost 10, with 9 bases in between. Per the germline V gene, CDR1 is MNHNS and CDR2 is SASEGT. The length of the CDR3 is 12 residues. The specimen sequenced was blood. This sequence originates from a woman in her forties with Graves' ophthalmopathy. This chain connects TRBV6-1 to TRBJ1-6; D unresolved. The DNA for the CDR3 is TGTGCCAGCAGTAGAACAGCGTCACCCCTCCACTTT. The encoded protein is CASSRTASPLHF.